This T cell receptor (beta chain) stems from a study of T cells in localized non-small cell lung cancer. With regard to this clone: Its antigen is currently unknown.

General study points: Adjacent lung had a median roughly 61 of the 100 largest tumor clones.

This CDR3 is 15 amino acids long. The germline V gene has CDR1 SGHVS and CDR2 FQNEAQ. After removal of 1 base from V and 2 bases from J, the junction contained 1 base not matched to a gene. The protocol was immunoSEQ multiplex PCR, while the TCRdb copy is restricted to in-frame clones and leaves out a portion. Among 35,000 or so clones listed, around 90% were seen once. The source of this sequence is a man between 40 and 75 years old with stage I lung adenocarcinoma. This chain links TRBV7-8 with TRBJ1-4, with TRBD1 identical over 7 bases. Sample: peripheral blood, taken before any cancer treatment. The CDR3: CASSLEGATNEKLFF. The CDR3 nucleotides are TGTGCCAGCAGCTTAGAGGGGGCTACTAATGAAAAACTGTTTTTT.